Given below is one T cell receptor beta chain in context. The data originate from a study of cytomegalovirus exposure and HLA in healthy donors. This CDR3 has 15 residues. CDR1 is MDHEN, CDR2 SYDVKM, per germline. The J segment lost 3 bases and the V segment lost 5 bases, leaving 7 bases of the junction unmatched. The PCR contained 60 Vbeta and 13 Jbeta primers. Clones were read by immunoSEQ multiplex PCR, and TCRdb kept only the in-frame ones, dropping some. This sample carries about 73,000 clones, roughly 82% of them seen once, and the ten largest clones take around 12%. The sequence derives from a man aged 65-85 years in good health and CMV-seronegative. Specimen: PBMCs. The chain recombines TRBV28 with TRBJ2-1, with TRBD2 matching 7 bases. The CDR3 here is CASSNTGGHYNEQFF. For the CDR3, the DNA is TGTGCCAGCAGTAATACGGGGGGTCACTACAATGAGCAGTTCTTC.